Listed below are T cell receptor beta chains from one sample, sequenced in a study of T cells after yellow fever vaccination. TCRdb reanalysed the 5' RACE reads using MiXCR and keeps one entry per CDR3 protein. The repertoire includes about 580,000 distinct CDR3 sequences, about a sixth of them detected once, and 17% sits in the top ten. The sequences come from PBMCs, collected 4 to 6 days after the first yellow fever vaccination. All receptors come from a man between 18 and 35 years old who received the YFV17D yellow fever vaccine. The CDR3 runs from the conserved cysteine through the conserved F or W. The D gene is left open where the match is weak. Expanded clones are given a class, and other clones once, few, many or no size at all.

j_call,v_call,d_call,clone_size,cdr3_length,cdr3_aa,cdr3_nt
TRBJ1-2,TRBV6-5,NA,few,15,CASSYSLRGYYGYTF,TGTGCCAGCAGTTATTCGCTCAGGGGATACTATGGCTACACCTTC
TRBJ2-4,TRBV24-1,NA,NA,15,CATSEWDRSKNIQYF,TGTGCCACCAGTGAATGGGACCGTTCAAAAAACATTCAGTACTTC
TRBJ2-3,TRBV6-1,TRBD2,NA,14,CASSRTRYTDTQYF,TGTGCCAGCAGTCGGACTAGATACACAGATACGCAGTATTTT
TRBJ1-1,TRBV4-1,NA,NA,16,CASSPTPDSYNTEAFF,TGCGCCAGCAGCCCAACCCCGGACAGTTACAACACTGAAGCTTTCTTT
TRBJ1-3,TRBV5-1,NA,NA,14,CASNKGGPGNTIYF,TGCGCCAGCAATAAGGGAGGACCTGGAAACACCATATATTTT
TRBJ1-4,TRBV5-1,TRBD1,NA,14,CASSVTGGREKLFF,TGCGCCAGCAGCGTGACAGGGGGACGCGAAAAACTGTTTTTT
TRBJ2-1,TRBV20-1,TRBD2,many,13,CSATPPGGNEQFF,TGCAGTGCTACCCCTCCGGGGGGGAATGAGCAGTTCTTC
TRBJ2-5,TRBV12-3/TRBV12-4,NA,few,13,CASKWGSHGTQYF,TGTGCCAGCAAGTGGGGGAGCCACGGGACCCAGTACTTC
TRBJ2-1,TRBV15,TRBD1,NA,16,CATQGRGQGSYNEQFF,TGTGCCACCCAAGGGCGAGGACAGGGGTCCTACAATGAGCAGTTCTTC
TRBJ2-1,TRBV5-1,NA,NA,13,CASSPRDENEQFF,TGCGCCAGCAGCCCCCGGGACGAAAATGAGCAGTTCTTC
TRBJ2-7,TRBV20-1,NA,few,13,CSALQGGAYEQYF,TGCAGTGCTCTTCAGGGTGGGGCCTACGAGCAGTACTTC
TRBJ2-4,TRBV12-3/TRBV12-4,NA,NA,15,CASRPSWEAKNIQYF,TGTGCCAGCAGGCCCTCGTGGGAGGCCAAAAACATTCAGTACTTC
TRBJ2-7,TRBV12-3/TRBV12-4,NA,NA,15,CASSPRPGQIYEQYF,TGTGCCAGCAGTCCCCGACCGGGACAAATCTACGAGCAGTACTTC
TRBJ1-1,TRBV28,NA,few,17,CASSLRGRWSKNTEAFF,TGTGCCAGCAGTTTACGGGGCAGGTGGAGTAAGAACACTGAAGCTTTCTTT
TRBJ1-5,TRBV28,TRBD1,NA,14,CASSLGTGGQPQHF,TGTGCCAGCAGTTTAGGCACAGGGGGCCAGCCCCAGCATTTT
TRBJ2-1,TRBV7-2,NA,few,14,CASSLGPGNNEQFF,TGTGCCAGCAGCTTAGGCCCAGGGAACAATGAGCAGTTCTTC
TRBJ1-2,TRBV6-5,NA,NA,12,CASGGGNYGYTF,TGTGCCAGCGGGGGCGGAAACTATGGCTACACCTTC
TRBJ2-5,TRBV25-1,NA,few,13,CATTDSPRETQYF,TGTGCCACCACGGACAGTCCCCGGGAGACCCAGTACTTC
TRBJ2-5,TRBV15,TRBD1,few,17,CATSRENWDRGGETQYF,TGTGCCACCAGCAGAGAAAACTGGGACAGGGGAGGAGAGACCCAGTACTTC
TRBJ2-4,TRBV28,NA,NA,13,CASRLGGVGIQYF,TGTGCCAGCAGACTTGGTGGGGTAGGCATTCAGTACTTC
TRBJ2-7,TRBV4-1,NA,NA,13,CASSQDSLHEQYF,TGCGCCAGCAGCCAAGACAGCCTACACGAGCAGTACTTC
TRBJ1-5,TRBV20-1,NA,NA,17,CSARILGKGGSNQPQHF,TGCAGTGCTAGAATTCTGGGAAAGGGAGGGAGCAATCAGCCCCAGCATTTT
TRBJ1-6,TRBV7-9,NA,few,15,CASSLGLGVNSPLHF,TGTGCCAGCAGCTTAGGGTTGGGAGTTAATTCACCCCTCCACTTT
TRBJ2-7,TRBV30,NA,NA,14,CAWSVLRGAHEQYF,TGTGCCTGGAGTGTACTTCGGGGGGCCCACGAGCAGTACTTC
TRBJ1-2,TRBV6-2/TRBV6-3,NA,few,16,CASSYYGGRPNYGYTF,TGTGCCAGCAGTTACTATGGGGGAAGGCCTAACTATGGCTACACCTTC
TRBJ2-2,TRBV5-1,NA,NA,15,CASSWRADNTGELFF,TGCGCCAGCAGTTGGAGGGCCGATAACACCGGGGAGCTGTTTTTT
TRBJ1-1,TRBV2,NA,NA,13,CASSAVVNTEAFF,TGTGCCAGCAGTGCTGTAGTGAACACTGAAGCTTTCTTT
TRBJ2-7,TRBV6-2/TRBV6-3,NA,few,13,CASSYSPAYEQYF,TGTGCCAGCAGTTACTCCCCAGCCTACGAGCAGTACTTC
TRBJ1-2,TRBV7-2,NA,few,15,CASSYRGGPAYGYTF,TGTGCCAGCAGCTACCGGGGGGGGCCGGCATATGGCTACACCTTC
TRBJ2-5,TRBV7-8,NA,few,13,CASSSRTIQTQYF,TGTGCCAGCAGCTCACGGACCATCCAAACCCAGTACTTC
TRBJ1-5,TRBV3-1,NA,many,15,CASSQSPASNQPQHF,TGTGCCAGCAGCCAAAGCCCAGCCAGCAATCAGCCCCAGCATTTT
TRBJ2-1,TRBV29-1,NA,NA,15,CSVGQGTSSYNEQFF,TGCAGCGTTGGTCAGGGGACGAGCTCCTACAATGAGCAGTTCTTC
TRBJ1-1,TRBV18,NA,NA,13,CASSPRQTPEAFF,TGTGCCAGCTCACCACGTCAAACGCCTGAAGCTTTCTTT
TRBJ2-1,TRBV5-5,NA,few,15,CASSLSPGPQDEQFF,TGTGCCAGCAGCTTGTCCCCGGGACCCCAGGATGAGCAGTTCTTC
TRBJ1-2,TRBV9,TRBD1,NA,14,CASSQGQQSQGYTF,TGTGCCAGCAGTCAGGGACAGCAAAGTCAGGGCTACACCTTC
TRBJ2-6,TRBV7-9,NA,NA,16,CASSLARVSGANVLTF,TGTGCCAGCAGCTTAGCGAGGGTATCCGGGGCCAACGTCCTGACTTTC
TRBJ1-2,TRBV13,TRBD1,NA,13,CASRKGQGDGYTF,TGTGCCAGCAGAAAGGGACAGGGTGACGGCTACACCTTC